These 16 T cell receptor beta chains originate from one sample sequenced in a study of early T cells in non-severe SARS-CoV-2 infection. TCRdb recomputed calls from the 5' RACE reads with MiXCR, one row per CDR3 protein. The sample lists just under 65,000 distinct CDR3 sequences, about an eighth seen once, with about 4% in the top ten. Source material: whole blood. These TCRs come from an adult who was a healthcare worker with PCR-confirmed SARS-CoV-2 infection or an uninfected control (not recorded which).

The genes are TRBV29-1 and TRBJ2-7, with 10 bases identical to TRBD1. Germline V gene data show CDR1 as SQVTM and CDR2 as ANQGSEA. This CDR3 comprises 13 residues. With 1 base clipped from V and 3 bases from J, the junction kept 0 bases outside the gene matches. The CDR3 here is CSVEGTGGYEQYF. CDR3 in DNA: TGCAGCGTTGAAGGGACAGGGGGCTACGAGCAGTACTTC.

This clonotype has ten or more counts. The J gene is TRBJ2-3, the V gene TRBV9; 7 nucleotides line up with TRBD2. Germline trimming cut 3 bases from V and 2 bases from J; bases unmatched to any gene: 9. Germline V CDR1 and CDR2: SGDLS, YYNGEE. This CDR3 has 16 amino acids. The DNA of the CDR3 is TGTGCCAGCAGCGCAAATAGGCGGGGGAACACAGATACGCAGTATTTT. Amino acid sequence: CASSANRRGNTDTQYF. Full variable domain (remainder filled in from reference TRBV9 and TRBJ2-3): DSGVTQTPKHLITATGQRVTLRCSPRSGDLSVYWYQQSLDQGLQFLIQYYNGEERAKGNILERFSAQQFPDLHSELNLSSLELGDSALYFCASSANRRGNTDTQYFGPGTRLTVL.

This chain joins TRBV6-2 or TRBV6-3 and TRBJ1-3; no clear D. V was cut by 6 bases and J by 7 bases, with 10 bases left in between. CDR1 is MNHEY, CDR2 SVGEGT, per germline. This CDR3 has 12 residues. This CDR3 is CASSSQANTIYF. DNA of the CDR3: TGTGCCAGCAGCTCCCAGGCGAACACCATATATTTT.

The chain recombines TRBV6-1 with TRBJ2-1; tentative D call: TRBD2 (7 bases). V was pared by 3 bases and J by 4 bases, with 10 bases between. The V gene's germline CDR1 is MNHNS and CDR2 SASEGT. The CDR3 covers 14 residues. CDR3 sequence reads: CASSDRGGYNEQFF. The CDR3 bases are TGTGCCAGCAGTGATAGGGGGGGGTACAATGAGCAGTTCTTC.

This clonotype was detected only a few times. The chain couples TRBV7-6 to TRBJ2-7, with a possible D match to TRBD2 (5 bases). CDR3 size: 15 residues. The V gene lost 0 bases and the J gene lost 1 base, with 10 bases spanning the gap. CDR1 SGHVS and CDR2 FNYEAQ come from the germline V gene. CDR3 in DNA: TGTGCCAGCAGCTTAGCACTAGAGGTATCCTACGAGCAGTACTTC. It specifies CASSLALEVSYEQYF.

The gene calls are TRBV10-3 and TRBJ2-3; 7 positions match TRBD1. Germline loops: CDR1 ENHRY, CDR2 SYGVKD. The junction had 5 bases not matched to a gene; V was cut back by 0 bases and J by 5 bases. The CDR3 has 15 amino acids. In DNA, the CDR3 is TGTGCCATCAGTGAGTCGAAGGGGGCTGAAGATACGCAGTATTTT. Protein product: CAISESKGAEDTQYF.

This clonotype was seen many times. The J gene is TRBJ1-5, the V gene TRBV6-6; D gene uncertain. The V gene lost 0 bases and the J gene lost 1 base, with 10 bases spanning the gap. CDR3 length equals 16 residues. Per the germline V gene, CDR1 is MNHNY and CDR2 is SVGAGI (reference sequence). CDR3 protein: CASSYSIGRSNQPQHF. The CDR3 nucleotides are TGTGCCAGCAGTTACTCGATTGGGAGGAGCAATCAGCCCCAGCATTTT.

At least ten counts were recorded for this clonotype. V is TRBV20-1 and J is TRBJ1-4; D uncertain. Germline V lookup: CDR1 DFQATT, CDR2 SNEGSKA (reference sequence). The CDR3 extends over 19 amino acids. Trimming removed 1 base at V and 0 bases at J, with 21 bases between. CDR3 in amino acids: CSARGKGWTPFATNEKLFF. The CDR3 nucleotides are TGCAGTGCTAGAGGAAAAGGGTGGACTCCATTTGCAACTAATGAAAAACTGTTTTTT.

The table lists this clonotype with a few counts. The chain combines TRBV12-3 or TRBV12-4 with TRBJ1-6; a weak D match, TRBD1 (5 bases). This CDR3 spans 14 amino acids. With 2 bases removed from V and 8 bases from J, the gap between germline ends came to 10 bases. The DNA for the CDR3 is TGTGCCAGCAGTTTATATCGGGGGTATTCACCCCTCCACTTT. Translated: CASSLYRGYSPLHF.

About this clonotype: This may arise from a read error, as a much more abundant clone is one base away. The chain carries TRBV24-1 and TRBJ1-2; 8 nucleotides agree with TRBD1. The CDR3 covers 16 residues. V gave up 2 bases and J gave up 0 bases; unmatched junction bases: 4. The germline CDR1 and CDR2 sequences are KGHDR and SFDVKD. The CDR3 reads CATSDSRDRTNYGYTF. The CDR3 nucleotides are TGTGCCACCAGTGATTCTAGGGACAGGACTAACTATGGCTACACCTTC.

This clonotype was seen more than once but under ten times. V is TRBV7-2 and J is TRBJ2-3; D is unclear. Germline CDR1 is SGHTA and CDR2 is FQGNSA. This CDR3 is built from 15 residues. The ends were cut back, 5 bases at V and 2 bases at J, with 14 bases in the middle. The CDR3 loop is CASSPDLFVTDTQYF. In DNA, the CDR3 is TGTGCCAGCAGCCCGGATCTGTTTGTCACAGATACGCAGTATTTT.

This sequence joins TRBV30 and TRBJ1-6; 8 bases are a match to TRBD1. Germline V gene lookup returns CDR1 GTSNPN and CDR2 SVGIG (reference sequence). V shed 2 bases, J shed 5 bases, and the junction held 5 bases outside the gene matches. The CDR3 is made up of 15 amino acids. The CDR3 region is CAWSRTGTDNSPLHF. The CDR3 bases are TGTGCCTGGAGTCGGACAGGGACCGATAATTCACCCCTCCACTTT.

This clonotype has more than one count but fewer than ten. The CDR3 loop is CATSRDPGTQYF. In nucleotides, the CDR3 is TGTGCCACCAGCAGAGATCCCGGGACCCAGTACTTC. V usage is TRBV15 and J usage is TRBJ2-5, with D unresolved. V gave up 0 bases and J gave up 7 bases, with 6 bases separating them. This CDR3 is built from 12 residues. Germline CDR1 and CDR2: LNHNV and YYDKDF (reference sequence).

This sequence joins TRBV18 and TRBJ1-1; the D is unclear. This CDR3 spans 14 amino acids. Deletions cut 5 bases from V and 5 bases from J, with 15 bases between. Per the germline V gene, CDR1 is KGHSH and CDR2 is LQKENI. The CDR3 DNA follows: TGTGCCAGCTCATCCCCTCCCGATGAGACTGAAGCTTTCTTT. It codes for CASSSPPDETEAFF.

This clonotype was seen a few times. This chain uses TRBV11-2 with TRBJ1-6, with 8 bases that match TRBD1. The CDR3 totals 15 residues. The V segment lost 1 base and the J segment 7 bases; nucleotides outside the gene matches: 3. Germline CDR1 reads SGHAT; CDR2 reads FQNNGV. Here the CDR3 DNA reads TGTGCCAGCAGCTTAGGGACAGGGAGGAATTCACCCCTCCACTTT. It is translated as CASSLGTGRNSPLHF.

CDR3 residues: CSALAGYNEQFF. DNA of the CDR3: TGCAGTGCGCTAGCGGGGTACAATGAGCAGTTCTTC. This chain joins TRBV20-1 and TRBJ2-1, with TRBD2 matching 9 bases. From germline, CDR1 is DFQATT and CDR2 SNEGSKA (reference sequence). The J segment lost 4 bases and the V segment lost 6 bases, leaving 1 base of the junction unmatched. The CDR3 totals 12 residues.